A selection of T cell receptor beta chains follows, all from one sample in a study of T cell responses to AZD1222 COVID-19 vaccine. Produced via immunoSEQ multiplex PCR; TCRdb's table is partial and in-frame only. Found here are a few hundred thousand clones, approximately 93% of them singletons; the top ten hold less than 0.6%. This material consisted of peripheral blood, taken on day 0 of AZD1222 vaccination. These TCRs come from an adult in good health. CDR3s include the opening cysteine and the closing phenylalanine or tryptophan. A D gene is named only where the DNA matches it firmly. The size field is filled for only some rows; it gives once, few, many or a size class.

d_call,clone_size,v_call,j_call,cdr3_nt,cdr3_aa
TRBD2,NA,TRBV28,TRBJ2-1,TGTGCCAGCAGCCTCCTTCGGGGGGTTAATGAGCAGTTCTTC,CASSLLRGVNEQFF
NA,NA,TRBV30,TRBJ2-3,TGTGCCTGGAGCTCAGCCCTAGCTAGCCCCACAGATACGCAGTATTTT,CAWSSALASPTDTQYF
NA,NA,TRBV4-2,TRBJ1-2,TGTGCCAGCAGCCGTGACGGAACTAACTATGGCTACACCTTC,CASSRDGTNYGYTF
NA,NA,TRBV27,TRBJ1-5,TGTGCCAGCAGTTTGGTTGGGGGGAGCAATCAGCCCCAGCATTTT,CASSLVGGSNQPQHF
NA,NA,TRBV28,TRBJ1-2,TGTGCCAGCAGTTTGGACAGTAACTATGGCTACACCTTC,CASSLDSNYGYTF
TRBD1,NA,TRBV6-1,TRBJ2-3,TGTGCCAGCAGTGAGGACAGGCTCACAGATACGCAGTATTTT,CASSEDRLTDTQYF
NA,NA,TRBV28,TRBJ1-3,TGTGCCAGCAGTTTCCACAGTGGTGGAAACACCATATATTTT,CASSFHSGGNTIYF
NA,NA,TRBV7-2,TRBJ1-6,TGTGCCAGCAGCCCCGGGGGGTGGGATTCCTATAATTCACCCCTCCACTTT,CASSPGGWDSYNSPLHF
TRBD2,NA,TRBV11-2,TRBJ2-2,TGTGCCAGCAGCCGCCTGGGACTAGTGGCGAACACCGGGGAGCTGTTTTTT,CASSRLGLVANTGELFF
TRBD2,NA,TRBV11-3,TRBJ2-2,TGTGCCAGCAGCTTCGGTGGGGGGGACGGCGGGGAGCTGTTTTTT,CASSFGGGDGGELFF
NA,NA,TRBV16,TRBJ1-2,TGTGCCAGCAGCCAATTCCGGGCAGGGGTTAACTATGGCTACACCTTC,CASSQFRAGVNYGYTF
NA,NA,TRBV4-2,TRBJ1-5,TGTGCCAGCAGCCAGGAGGTTTGGAATAGCAATCAGCCCCAGCATTTT,CASSQEVWNSNQPQHF
NA,NA,TRBV3-1/TRBV3-2,TRBJ1-1,TGTGCCAGCAGCCGTCCGGGACAGAACACTGAAGCTTTCTTT,CASSRPGQNTEAFF
TRBD1,once,TRBV7-3,TRBJ1-2,TGTGCCAGCAGCCGTGACAGGGGGGGCGGCTACACCTTC,CASSRDRGGGYTF
NA,NA,TRBV4-2,TRBJ1-5,TGTGCCAGCAGCCTGGGCCCCAATCAGCCCCAGCATTTT,CASSLGPNQPQHF
NA,NA,TRBV10-3,TRBJ1-2,TGTGCCATCAGTGAAACGGACTATGGCTACACCTTC,CAISETDYGYTF
NA,NA,TRBV5-6,TRBJ1-5,TGTGCCAGCAGCCCCGGGGCAGGGGTTCAGCCCCAGCATTTT,CASSPGAGVQPQHF
NA,NA,TRBV3-1/TRBV3-2,TRBJ1-5,TGTGCCAGCAGCCAAGCAGGGGAGGACTGCAATCAGCCCCAGCATTTT,CASSQAGEDCNQPQHF
NA,NA,TRBV29-1,TRBJ2-3,TGCAGCGTTGAAGGGGGGAGTCAAGAATGCACAGATACGCAGTATTTT,CSVEGGSQECTDTQYF
NA,NA,TRBV21-1,TRBJ2-1,TGTGCCAGCAGCAAATCGGGACTAGCGGGAGGCGGGAATGAGCAGTTCTTC,CASSKSGLAGGGNEQFF
NA,NA,TRBV19,TRBJ2-3,TGTGCCAGCGGGACGGGAGAAACAGATACGCAGTATTTT,CASGTGETDTQYF
NA,NA,TRBV28,TRBJ1-2,TGTGCCAGCAGTTTCTCAGGGTATGGCTACACCTTC,CASSFSGYGYTF
NA,NA,TRBV27,TRBJ1-6,TGTGCCAGCAAGGCGGTGGGTTCACCCCTCCACTTT,CASKAVGSPLHF
TRBD1,NA,TRBV5-1,TRBJ1-6,TGCGCCAGCAGCCGGACAGGGAACAATAATTCACCCCTCCACTTT,CASSRTGNNNSPLHF
NA,NA,TRBV12-3/TRBV12-4,TRBJ2-2,TGTGCCAGCAGTAACATGAACACCGGGGAGCTGTTTTTT,CASSNMNTGELFF
NA,NA,TRBV28,TRBJ1-1,TGTGCCAGCAGTCTGAGGACAGCTGAAGCTTTCTTT,CASSLRTAEAFF
NA,NA,TRBV20-1,TRBJ1-1,TGCAGTGCTAGAGGGCCGGGTAACGCTTTCTTT,CSARGPGNAFF
NA,NA,TRBV2,TRBJ1-2,TGTGCCAGCAGTGAAGGTGTAGGGGTAGGGTACACCTTC,CASSEGVGVGYTF
NA,NA,TRBV10-3,TRBJ1-1,TGTGCCATCAGTGCAATCCAGCAGGCGGCTTTCTTT,CAISAIQQAAFF
TRBD2,NA,TRBV30,TRBJ2-3,TGTGCCTGGAGTGTTAGACTAGCGGGAGGGCCAGATACGCAGTATTTT,CAWSVRLAGGPDTQYF
TRBD1,NA,TRBV10-3,TRBJ1-1,TGTGCCACCGATACAGGGGCGGAAGGCGAAGCTTTCTTT,CATDTGAEGEAFF
NA,NA,TRBV7-9,TRBJ2-1,TGTGCCAGCAGCTCAACTAGCAGCGCCTACAATGAGCAGTTCTTC,CASSSTSSAYNEQFF
NA,NA,TRBV30,TRBJ1-2,TGTGCCTGGAGTGTAGGCGGGCACAGGGTGAGTGGCTACACCTTC,CAWSVGGHRVSGYTF
NA,NA,TRBV28,TRBJ2-7,TGTGCCAGCAGCCGCGCTGGGCGCTGGTCAACCTACGAGCAGTACTTC,CASSRAGRWSTYEQYF
NA,NA,TRBV7-2,TRBJ1-2,TGTGCCAGCTCGGAGGGCAACTCTGGCTACACCTTC,CASSEGNSGYTF